The TCR beta chain described here comes from a study of blood T cell repertoires in COVID-19. Study-level background: Sources were T cells, B-cell-depleted T cells, or PBMCs; the material itself was cDNA or gDNA.

The CDR3 covers 13 residues. The trim removed 6 bases at V and 4 bases at J, leaving 7 bases unmatched. Germline values: CDR1 SQVTM, CDR2 ANQGSEA. Original processing notes: Using reference gene primer amplification, nucleated cell counts were estimated. Clones were sequenced by immunoSEQ multiplex PCR, and TCRdb holds only the in-frame ones, with some missing. That table gives V, J and clone size, and the DNA gave D and trimming. The sample has about 280,000 clones; 85% are singletons. In this sample, this clone turned up once. Participants, about 18 to 100 years old, spanned around 26 US areas. The rearrangement links TRBV29-1 to TRBJ1-1; 8 positions agree with TRBD1. The sequencing sample was made of PBMCs or T cells enriched from blood (not recorded which). The source of this sequence is a woman between 50 and 59 years old who had recovered from COVID-19. CDR3 coding DNA: TGCAGCGTAGTGCTGGGACAGGCCACTGAAGCTTTCTTT. This encodes CSVVLGQATEAFF.